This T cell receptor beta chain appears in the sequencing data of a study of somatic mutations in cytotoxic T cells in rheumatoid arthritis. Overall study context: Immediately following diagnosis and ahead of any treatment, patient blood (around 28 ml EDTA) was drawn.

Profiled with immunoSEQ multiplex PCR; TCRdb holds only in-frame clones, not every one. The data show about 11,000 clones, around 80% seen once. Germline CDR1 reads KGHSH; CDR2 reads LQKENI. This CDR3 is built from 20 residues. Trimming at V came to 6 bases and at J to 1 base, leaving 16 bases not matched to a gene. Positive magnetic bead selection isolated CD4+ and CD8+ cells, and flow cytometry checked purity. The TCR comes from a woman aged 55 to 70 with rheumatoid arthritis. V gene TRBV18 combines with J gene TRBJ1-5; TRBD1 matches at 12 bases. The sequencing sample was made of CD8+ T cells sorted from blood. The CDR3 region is CASSFFPGQGAGGSNQPQHF. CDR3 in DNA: TGTGCCAGCTCTTTCTTCCCGGGACAGGGGGCCGGGGGGAGCAATCAGCCCCAGCATTTT.